This T cell receptor beta chain was recorded in a study of PD-1 blockade in mismatch repair-deficient tumors. Overall study findings and caveats: Tumor-resident clones, often undetectable pretreatment in blood, expanded then contracted after pembrolizumab.

For this clone: Its target is not known.

Every patient had mismatch repair deficiency by PCR or immunohistochemistry. CDR1 is MDHEN, CDR2 SYDVKM, per germline. There are 18 residues in the CDR3. Trimming took 2 bases from V and 3 from J; bases not matched to a gene: 8. The method was immunoSEQ multiplex PCR; TCRdb's version includes in-frame clones alone and lacks a portion of them. The sample consists of roughly 120,000 clones, 88% of them appearing once. The chain is built from TRBV28 and TRBJ2-5, with 14 bases fitting TRBD2. The source was peripheral blood, collected approximately 72 weeks after starting pembrolizumab. The origin of this receptor is an adult with mismatch repair-deficient cancer. CDR3 amino acids: CASSLRPGLAGVKETQYF. The CDR3, as DNA: TGTGCCAGCAGTTTACGGCCGGGACTAGCGGGAGTTAAAGAGACCCAGTACTTC.